This entry describes one T cell receptor beta chain. Each CDR3 protein gets one entry after TCRdb re-called the 5' RACE reads with MiXCR. The sample gives roughly 240,000 distinct CDR3 sequences, 15% of which show up once; about 2% is in the top ten. The source of the sample is a study of T-cell memory formation after mild COVID-19. V lost 1 base to trimming and J lost 1 base, with 13 bases between them. In germline, CDR1 is LNHNV, CDR2 YYDKDF (reference sequence). The CDR3 has 17 residues. V usage is TRBV15 and J usage is TRBJ2-2; perhaps TRBD2 as D (5 bases). The sequenced material came from PBMCs or a T cell subset sorted from them (not recorded which). The source is an adult woman who had mild COVID-19 (a few samples of this study predate the infection). Cell type and time point are not known. DNA of the CDR3: TGTGCCACCAGCAGAGGGACTGGACTTATGAACACCGGGGAGCTGTTTTTT. This codes for CATSRGTGLMNTGELFF.